This TCR beta chain is from a study of CXCR3-negative and CXCR3-positive naive CD8 T cells. For this clonotype: Antigen unknown.

Germline lookup yields CDR1 MDHEN and CDR2 SYDVKM. This CDR3 spans 14 amino acids. CD45RO-CCR7+CD27+CD95- marked naive CD8+ T cells. Via 5' RACE with UMI labels, TRB cDNA libraries were prepared. TCRdb re-called the 5' RACE reads; one entry per CDR3 protein, DNA not given. The sample holds 120,000 or so distinct CDR3 sequences. Study-wide results and caveats: Relative to CXCR3-negative naive cells, CXCR3-positive naive cells had more hydrophobic TRB CDR3s. Similar levels of surface CD5 were seen between naive subsets; TCR strength was inferred from TRB CDR3 properties.

Sequences were obtained from naive CXCR3+ CD8+ T cells from blood. Sample subset: CD45RO-CCR7+CD27+CD95- naive CD8+ T cells expressing CXCR3 (TNR3+). The chain combines TRBV28 with TRBJ2-7; without DNA, the TCRdb call of TRBD1 cannot be checked. This TCR was sampled from a human donor in good health. Some clones in this sample may be carry-over from other donors' samples. CDR3 residues: CASSPLPGSDEQYF.